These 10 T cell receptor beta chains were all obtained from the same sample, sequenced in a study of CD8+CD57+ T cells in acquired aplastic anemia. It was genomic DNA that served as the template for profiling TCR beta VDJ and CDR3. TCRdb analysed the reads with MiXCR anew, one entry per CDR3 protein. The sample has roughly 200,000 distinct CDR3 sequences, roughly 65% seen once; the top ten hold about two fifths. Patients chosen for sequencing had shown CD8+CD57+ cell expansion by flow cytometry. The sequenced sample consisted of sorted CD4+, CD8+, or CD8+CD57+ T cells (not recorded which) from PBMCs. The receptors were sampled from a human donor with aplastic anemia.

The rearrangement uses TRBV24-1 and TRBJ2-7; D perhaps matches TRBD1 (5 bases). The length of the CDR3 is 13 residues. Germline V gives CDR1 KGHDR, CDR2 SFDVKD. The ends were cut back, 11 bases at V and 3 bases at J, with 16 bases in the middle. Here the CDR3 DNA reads TGTGCCATCTCCCAGGGATCGGACTACGAGCAGTACTTC. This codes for CAISQGSDYEQYF.

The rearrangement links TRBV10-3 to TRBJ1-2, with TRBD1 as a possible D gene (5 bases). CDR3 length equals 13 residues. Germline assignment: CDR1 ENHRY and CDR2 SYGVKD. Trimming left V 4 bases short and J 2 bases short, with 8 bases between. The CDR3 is CAISGDGNYGYTF. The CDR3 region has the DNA TGTGCCATCAGTGGGGACGGAAACTATGGCTACACCTTC.

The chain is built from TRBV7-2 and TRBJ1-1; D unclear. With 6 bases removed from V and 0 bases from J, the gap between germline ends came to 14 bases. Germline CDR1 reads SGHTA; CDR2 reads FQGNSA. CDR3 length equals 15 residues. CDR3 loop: CASSREDGLNTEAFF. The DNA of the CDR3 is TGTGCCAGCAGTAGGGAAGACGGGCTGAACACTGAAGCTTTCTTT. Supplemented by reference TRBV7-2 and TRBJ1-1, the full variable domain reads GAGVSQSPSNKVTEKGKDVELRCDPISGHTALYWYRQSLGQGLEFLIYFQGNSAPDKSGLPSDRFSAERTGGSVSTLTIQRTQQEDSAVYLCASSREDGLNTEAFFGQGTRLTVV.

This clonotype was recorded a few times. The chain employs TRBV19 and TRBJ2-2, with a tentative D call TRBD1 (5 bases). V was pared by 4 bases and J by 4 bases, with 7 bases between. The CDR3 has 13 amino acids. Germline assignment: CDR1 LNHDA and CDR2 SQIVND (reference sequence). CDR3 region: CASSNQGTGELFF. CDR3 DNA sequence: TGTGCCAGTAGTAATCAGGGCACCGGGGAGCTGTTTTTT.

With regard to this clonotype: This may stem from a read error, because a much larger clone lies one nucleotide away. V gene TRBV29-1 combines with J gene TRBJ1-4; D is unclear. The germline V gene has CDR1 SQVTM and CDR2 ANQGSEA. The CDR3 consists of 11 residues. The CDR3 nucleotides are TGCAGCGTTGAGTTTGGCGAAAACCTGTTTTTT. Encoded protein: CSVEFGENLFF.

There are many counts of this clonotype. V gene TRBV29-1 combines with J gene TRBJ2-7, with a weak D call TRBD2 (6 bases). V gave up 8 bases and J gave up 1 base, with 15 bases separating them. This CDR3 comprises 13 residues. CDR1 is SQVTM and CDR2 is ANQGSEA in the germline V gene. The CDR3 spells CSCFGGESYEQYF. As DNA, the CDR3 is TGCAGCTGCTTCGGGGGTGAGTCCTACGAGCAGTACTTC.

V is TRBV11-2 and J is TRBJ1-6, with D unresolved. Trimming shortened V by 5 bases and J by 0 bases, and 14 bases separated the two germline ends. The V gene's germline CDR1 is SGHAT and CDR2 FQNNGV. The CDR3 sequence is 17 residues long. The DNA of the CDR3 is TGTGCCAGCAGCCCAGCCGTCGGGAGCTCCTATAATTCACCCCTCCACTTT. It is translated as CASSPAVGSSYNSPLHF. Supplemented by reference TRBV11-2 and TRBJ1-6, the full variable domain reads EAGVAQSPRYKIIEKRQSVAFWCNPISGHATLYWYQQILGQGPKLLIQFQNNGVVDDSQLPKDRFSAERLKGVDSTLKIQPAKLEDSAVYLCASSPAVGSSYNSPLHFGNGTRLTVT.

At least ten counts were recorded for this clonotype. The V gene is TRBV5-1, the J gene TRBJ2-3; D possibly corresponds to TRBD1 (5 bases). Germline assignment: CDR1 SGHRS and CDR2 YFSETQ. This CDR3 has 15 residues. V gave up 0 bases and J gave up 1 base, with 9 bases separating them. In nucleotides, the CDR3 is TGCGCCAGCAGCTTGGCCGGCAGGGGCACAGATACGCAGTATTTT. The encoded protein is CASSLAGRGTDTQYF. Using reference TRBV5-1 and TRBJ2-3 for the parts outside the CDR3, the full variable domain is KAGVTQTPRYLIKTRGQQVTLSCSPISGHRSVSWYQQTPGQGLQFLFEYFSETQRNKGNFPGRFSGRQFSNSRSEMNVSTLELGDSALYLCASSLAGRGTDTQYFGPGTRLTVL.

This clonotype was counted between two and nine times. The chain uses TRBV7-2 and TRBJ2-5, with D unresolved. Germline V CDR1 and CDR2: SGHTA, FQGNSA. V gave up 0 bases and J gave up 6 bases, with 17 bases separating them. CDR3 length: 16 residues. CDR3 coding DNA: TGTGCCAGCAGCTTAGCTTGGGTCGCTGGCTCTAAGACCCAGTACTTC. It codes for CASSLAWVAGSKTQYF.

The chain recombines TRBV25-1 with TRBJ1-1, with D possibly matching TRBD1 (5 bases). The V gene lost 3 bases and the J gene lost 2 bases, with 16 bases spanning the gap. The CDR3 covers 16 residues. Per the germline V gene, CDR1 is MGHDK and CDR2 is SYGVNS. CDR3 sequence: CASSDLTRVGNTEAFF. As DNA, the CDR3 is TGTGCCAGCAGTGATTTAACCAGGGTGGGCAACACTGAAGCTTTCTTT.